The 4 T cell receptor beta chains below come from one sample, sequenced in a study of CD8+ T cells in alopecia areata. Reverse transcribed after extraction, RNA yielded cDNA as the sequencing template. Sequenced by immunoSEQ multiplex PCR; TCRdb stores in-frame clones only, minus some. Of about 160,000 clones listed, around 59% are singletons. As to treatment: oral pan-JAK inhibitor, 5-10 mg twice daily. The sample here was CD4+ T cells sorted from blood, taken at week 24, from a patient treated with tofacitinib. The receptor set was obtained from a human donor with alopecia areata.

This rearrangement joins TRBV29-1 to TRBJ2-3; D gene unclear. The CDR3 sequence is 13 residues long. The germline CDR1 and CDR2 sequences are SQVTM and ANQGSEA. The V end was cut by 3 bases, the J end by 1 base, with 8 bases between. The CDR3, as DNA: TGCAGCGTTGACGGTCAGGGCACAGATACGCAGTATTTT. Its translation: CSVDGQGTDTQYF.

This clone was seen more than once but under ten times. The V and J genes are TRBV30 and TRBJ2-3, with TRBD2 matching 13 bases. Per the germline V gene, CDR1 is GTSNPN and CDR2 is SVGIG (reference sequence). The CDR3 covers 14 residues. The junction had 3 bases not matched to a gene; V was cut back by 5 bases and J by 4 bases. CDR3 loop: CAWGTSGVSDTQYF. CDR3 nucleotide sequence: TGTGCCTGGGGGACTAGCGGGGTCTCAGATACGCAGTATTTT. Variable domain in full (rest from reference TRBV30 and TRBJ2-3): SQTIHQWPATLVQPVGSPLSLECTVEGTSNPNLYWYRQAAGRGLQLLFYSVGIGQISSEVPQNLSASRPQDRQFILSSKKLLLSDSGFYLCAWGTSGVSDTQYFGPGTRLTVL.

This chain uses TRBV5-6 with TRBJ2-1, with D possibly TRBD1 on 5 matching bases. V lost 0 bases, J lost 6 bases, and 7 bases lay in between. There are 13 residues in the CDR3. Looked up from germline, CDR1 is SGHDT and CDR2 is YYEEEE. The CDR3 nucleotides are TGTGCCAGCAGCTTGGACAGGCCCAATGAGCAGTTCTTC. Residues: CASSLDRPNEQFF.

Ten or more counts support this clone. The chain combines TRBV19 with TRBJ2-5; TRBD2 matches at 10 bases. CDR1 is LNHDA, CDR2 SQIVND, per germline (reference sequence). The CDR3 is 15 amino acids. Germline trimming cut 8 bases from V and 2 bases from J; bases unmatched to any gene: 8. The CDR3 here is CASRISGGVQETQYF. CDR3 DNA: TGTGCCAGTCGAATAAGCGGGGGGGTGCAAGAGACCCAGTACTTC.